This paragraph reports one TCR beta chain. Its antigen is currently unknown. This CDR3 comprises 18 residues. The V end was cut by 10 bases, the J end by 0 bases, with 22 bases between. These data originate in a study of T-cell memory formation after mild COVID-19. Whole-study results and caveats: The study found contracting CD4+ clones mainly in CM and EM and contracting CD8+ clones in EMRA.

MiXCR was run by TCRdb on the 5' RACE reads, yielding one entry per CDR3 protein. The table includes about 400,000 distinct CDR3 sequences, less than 25% detected once. This chain links TRBV12-3 or TRBV12-4 with TRBJ2-6; D may be TRBD1 or TRBD2 (5 bases each). The clonotype originates from an adult woman who had mild COVID-19 (a few samples of this study predate the infection). Cell type and time point are not known. The sample comprised PBMCs or a T cell subset sorted from them (not recorded which). CDR3 protein: CATDQEGQGGSGANVLTF. The CDR3 DNA follows: TGTGCCACCGACCAAGAGGGGCAAGGAGGCTCTGGGGCCAACGTCCTGACTTTC.